The text below deals with one T cell receptor beta chain. Its cognate antigen has yet to be identified. Base-call qualities are not available, and no considerably larger clone is one nucleotide away. The receptor library was made with multiplex PCR. Instrument on record: Illumina HiSeq 4000. To build TCR beta libraries, CDR3 regions were amplified by Arm-PCR using iRepertoire HTBI primers. PCR products were gel purified before sequencing. The paper's data handling went like this. Across samples, 60 to 75 TRBV and 13 to 15 TRBJ segments were identified and used for gene usage analysis of CDR3 amino acid clonotypes. COPE and FqMerger were used to merge filtered high-quality paired reads into contigs. BLAST was used to align contigs to IMGT TRBV, TRBD and TRBJ reference genes, and CDR3 was defined according to IMGT. Any clonotype with a frequency above 0.1% was counted as a highly expanded clone. Shannon entropy was used to measure repertoire diversity, and the Gini coefficient was used to measure V-J evenness. A clonotype found in more than one individual was treated as public. Starting from the raw public reads, TCRdb applied fastp trimming at Q25, assembled clones with MiXCR and retained in-frame beta chains. Every CDR3 protein is listed once, alongside the most common genes and DNA of its rows. The V and J calls, along with clone size, are taken from TCRdb and not from the paper's own processing. The sample table lists 600,000 to 800,000 distinct CDR3 sequences, about 32% of them with a count of one. The ten biggest clones cover about two fifths of the sample.

Measured from the cysteine to the phenylalanine, the CDR3 is 14 residues long. The retained sequence is limited to the CDR3, 42 bases, with the frame set at the first base. As encoded in the germline V gene (reference sequence), CDR1 is LNHDA while CDR2 is SQIVND. The junction carries 16 bases between V and J, which are trimmed by 7 bases and 6 bases respectively. Interpreted using the paper, the time point label stands for: persistent/refractory GD, antithyroid drugs over 5 years with positive TRAb. RNA was extracted from PBMCs in TRIzol for both TCR sequencing and RNA sequencing. The diagnosis of Graves' disease was made according to American Thyroid Association guidelines. Patients for the study were recruited at an endocrinology department in Xi'an, China. From each patient, about 8.9 milliliters of peripheral blood was collected into an EDTA anticoagulant tube. Ficoll Paque Plus density gradient separation was used to isolate PBMCs, and no further T cell sorting was done. An Agilent 2100 Bioanalyzer and agarose gel were used to check RNA quality, and a NanoDrop 2000 was used to measure RNA concentration.

These data originate in a study of regulatory T cells in long-lasting Graves disease (dated by TCRdb to the early 2020s). Study-wide context: To count as having persistent Graves' disease, a patient had to have received antithyroid drug treatment for over 5 years with TSH receptor autoantibodies remaining persistently positive. The study was registered as a clinical trial and conducted in China. Patients with persistent Graves' disease were compared with patients with newly diagnosed Graves' disease using TCR sequencing and RNA sequencing of peripheral blood. Antithyroid drugs had been taken for about 9.7 years on average by persistent Graves' disease patients in the clinical cohort. A total of 35 or so samples were covered by TCR sequencing, comprising about 13 persistent and approximately 20 newly diagnosed Graves' disease patients.

Broad study findings and their caveats: More public clonotypes were shared among persistent patients (under 3,000) than among newly diagnosed patients (approximately 930). Sequencing and analysis were limited to the TCR beta chain. Peripheral blood alone was examined, since thyroid tissue, which constituted the primary lesion, could not be accessed. Preferential use of TRBV28, TRBJ1-2 and TRBJ2-5 was observed in persistent disease, whereas TRBV20-1 and TRBJ2-1 were favored in newly diagnosed disease. Persistent Graves' disease patients showed lower TCR Shannon entropy and fewer highly expanded clones than newly diagnosed patients, suggesting clonal expansion. As a limitation, the authors acknowledged that the small sample size may reduce accuracy.

The rearranged segments are TRBV19 and TRBJ2-1; TRBD2 might be the D gene, on 6 matching bases. This TCR derives from a female donor with Graves disease. The sequences come from peripheral blood mononuclear cells (PBMCs), collected when the disease was refractory, from a patient treated with antithyroid drugs. The CDR3 loop reads CASTPREPSNEQFF. The sequenced DNA: TGTGCCAGTACTCCTCGGGAGCCTTCCAATGAGCAGTTCTTC.